This TCR beta chain derives from a study of beta chain features in type 1 diabetes. General observations from the study: The influence of HLA type on TCRB rearrangement stayed undetermined. Researchers caution that PCR might favor shorter templates, equally among patients and controls. In cDNA sequencing, cells with high TCR expression could be over-represented. Shortening of TCRB CDR3s, moderate but significant, appeared in all four CD4+ subsets of Type 1 diabetes patients.

Trimming cost V 6 bases and J 3 bases, with 18 bases left between them. This CDR3 has 15 residues. CDR1 is ENHRY and CDR2 is SYGVKD in the germline V gene. Points on this clone: Its antigen is not known.

Expressed TCRB transcripts were sequenced because the entire RNA isolate underwent reverse transcription. Using immunoSEQ multiplex PCR, the repertoire was profiled, and TCRdb retains in-frame clones only, with some absent. The sample has 200,000 to 300,000 clones; approximately 70% are singletons. Source material: naive CD4+ T cells from blood. The chain has TRBV10-3 and TRBJ2-7; D is possibly TRBD1 (8 bases). This TCR came from a man aged 25-45 years in good health. CDR3 DNA: TGTGCCATCAGGGACAGGGCGGGAGATAGCTACGAGCAGTACTTC. It translates to CAIRDRAGDSYEQYF.